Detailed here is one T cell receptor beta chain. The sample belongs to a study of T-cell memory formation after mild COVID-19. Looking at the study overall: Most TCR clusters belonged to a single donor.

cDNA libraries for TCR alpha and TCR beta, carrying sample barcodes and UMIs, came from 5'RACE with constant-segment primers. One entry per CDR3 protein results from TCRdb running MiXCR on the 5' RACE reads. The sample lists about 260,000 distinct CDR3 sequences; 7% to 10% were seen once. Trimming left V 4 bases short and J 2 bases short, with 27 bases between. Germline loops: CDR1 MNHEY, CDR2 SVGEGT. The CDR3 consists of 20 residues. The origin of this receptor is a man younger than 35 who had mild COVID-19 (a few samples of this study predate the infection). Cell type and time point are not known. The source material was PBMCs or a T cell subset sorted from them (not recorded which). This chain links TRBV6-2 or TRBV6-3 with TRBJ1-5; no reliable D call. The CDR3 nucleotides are TGTGCCAGCAGTTCCCCGGCCCGGGGTATCCTTTATAGCGGCAATCAGCCCCAGCATTTT. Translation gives CASSSPARGILYSGNQPQHF.